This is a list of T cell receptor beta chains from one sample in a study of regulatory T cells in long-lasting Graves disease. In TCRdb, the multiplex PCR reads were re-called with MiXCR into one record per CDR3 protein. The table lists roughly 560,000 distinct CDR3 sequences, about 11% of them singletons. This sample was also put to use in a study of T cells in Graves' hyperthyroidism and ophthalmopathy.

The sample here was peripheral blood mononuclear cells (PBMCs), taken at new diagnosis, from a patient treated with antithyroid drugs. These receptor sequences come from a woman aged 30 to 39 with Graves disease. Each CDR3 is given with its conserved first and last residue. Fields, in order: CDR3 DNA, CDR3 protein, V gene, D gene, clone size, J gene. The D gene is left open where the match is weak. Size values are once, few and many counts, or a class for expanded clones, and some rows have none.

cdr3_nt: TGCAGTGCGGCTCCCGGGACGCAATACGAGCAGTACTTC
cdr3_aa: CSAAPGTQYEQYF
v_call: TRBV20-1
d_call: .
clone_size: many
j_call: TRBJ2-7

cdr3_nt: TGTGCCAGCAATGTTCGTTCCGCTGAAGCTTTCTTT
cdr3_aa: CASNVRSAEAFF
v_call: TRBV6-1
d_call: .
clone_size: few
j_call: TRBJ1-1

cdr3_nt: TGTGCCACCAGCAGAGAGCTAGCGGGGGTGTACGAGCAGTACTTC
cdr3_aa: CATSRELAGVYEQYF
v_call: TRBV15
d_call: TRBD2
clone_size: many
j_call: TRBJ2-7

cdr3_nt: TGCAGTGCTAGAAGGGTGGGACTAGCGTCCTCCTACGAGCAGTACTTC
cdr3_aa: CSARRVGLASSYEQYF
v_call: TRBV20-1
d_call: TRBD2
clone_size: .
j_call: TRBJ2-7

cdr3_nt: TGTGCCAGCACGTACCGGACACAAGAGACCCAGTACTTC
cdr3_aa: CASTYRTQETQYF
v_call: TRBV2
d_call: .
clone_size: many
j_call: TRBJ2-5

cdr3_nt: TGTGCCAGCAGCTTAGAAACCGGACAGGGGGCGGCGGTCACCGGGGAGCTGTTTTTT
cdr3_aa: CASSLETGQGAAVTGELFF
v_call: TRBV11-3
d_call: TRBD1
clone_size: many
j_call: TRBJ2-2

cdr3_nt: TGCGCCAGCAGCTTGGCTGGGGGTGACTATGGCTACACCTTC
cdr3_aa: CASSLAGGDYGYTF
v_call: TRBV5-1
d_call: .
clone_size: many
j_call: TRBJ1-2

cdr3_nt: TGTGCCAGCAGCCAACGGCTGGGTAGTCAAGCTTTCTTT
cdr3_aa: CASSQRLGSQAFF
v_call: TRBV3-1
d_call: .
clone_size: many
j_call: TRBJ1-1

cdr3_nt: TGTGCCAGCAGCAATTTCCCCGGGAGTCGGAATGAGCAGTTCTTC
cdr3_aa: CASSNFPGSRNEQFF
v_call: TRBV7-2
d_call: .
clone_size: .
j_call: TRBJ2-1

cdr3_nt: TGTGCCAGCAGTTTCTTTGCGGGAGCGGGGAGGGAGCAGTACTTC
cdr3_aa: CASSFFAGAGREQYF
v_call: TRBV12-3/TRBV12-4
d_call: TRBD2
clone_size: many
j_call: TRBJ2-7

cdr3_nt: TGTGCCAGCAGTTTAGCAGGGGTCGACACTGAAGCTTTCTTT
cdr3_aa: CASSLAGVDTEAFF
v_call: TRBV12-3/TRBV12-4
d_call: .
clone_size: many
j_call: TRBJ1-1

cdr3_nt: TGTGCCTGGAGTCAGCGGGGCACAGATACGCAGTATTTT
cdr3_aa: CAWSQRGTDTQYF
v_call: TRBV30
d_call: .
clone_size: .
j_call: TRBJ2-3

cdr3_nt: TGTGCCAGCAGCTCCCCAACCGGCGCCCTGCCTCAATACACTGAAGCTTTCTTT
cdr3_aa: CASSSPTGALPQYTEAFF
v_call: TRBV11-2
d_call: .
clone_size: many
j_call: TRBJ1-1

cdr3_nt: TGTGCCACCACTTACTGGAACGCCGGGGAGCTGTTTTTT
cdr3_aa: CATTYWNAGELFF
v_call: TRBV15
d_call: .
clone_size: once
j_call: TRBJ2-2

cdr3_nt: TGTGCCAGCAGCTTACGGCCAGGACTGAGCACAACGCAGTATTTT
cdr3_aa: CASSLRPGLSTTQYF
v_call: TRBV5-4
d_call: .
clone_size: many
j_call: TRBJ2-3

cdr3_nt: TGCAGCGTAATCGCCCAGGGTGAAAAATACAATGAGCAGTTCTTC
cdr3_aa: CSVIAQGEKYNEQFF
v_call: TRBV29-1
d_call: .
clone_size: many
j_call: TRBJ2-1

cdr3_nt: TGTGCCAGCGGCCCGGGACTGGGACAAAACGTCGATAACACTGAAGCTTTCTTT
cdr3_aa: CASGPGLGQNVDNTEAFF
v_call: TRBV5-6
d_call: .
clone_size: many
j_call: TRBJ1-1

cdr3_nt: TGTGCCAGCAGCTCCTCAGACACCCCAGTGAGCGCCGGGGAGCTGTTTTTT
cdr3_aa: CASSSSDTPVSAGELFF
v_call: TRBV13
d_call: .
clone_size: .
j_call: TRBJ2-2

cdr3_nt: TGCGCCAGCAGCTACCAGGCCTCTGGGACCCAGTACTTC
cdr3_aa: CASSYQASGTQYF
v_call: TRBV5-1
d_call: .
clone_size: .
j_call: TRBJ2-5

cdr3_nt: TGTGCCAGCCAGCGGGACTCTAACGAGCAGTACTTC
cdr3_aa: CASQRDSNEQYF
v_call: TRBV2
d_call: TRBD2
clone_size: many
j_call: TRBJ2-7

cdr3_nt: TGTGCCAGCCACCAGCGGGGGAGAGATACGCAGTATTTT
cdr3_aa: CASHQRGRDTQYF
v_call: TRBV3-1
d_call: TRBD2
clone_size: many
j_call: TRBJ2-3

cdr3_nt: TGCAGCGTCGACGGGGACTATAAGGGCGGGGAGCTGTTTTTT
cdr3_aa: CSVDGDYKGGELFF
v_call: TRBV29-1
d_call: TRBD2
clone_size: many
j_call: TRBJ2-2

cdr3_nt: TGCGCCAGCAGCTTGACACAGGGGAGCACCGGGGAGCTGTTTTTT
cdr3_aa: CASSLTQGSTGELFF
v_call: TRBV5-1
d_call: TRBD1
clone_size: many
j_call: TRBJ2-2

cdr3_nt: TGTGCCAGCAGTCCCCCCATAGGGTCCTGGTCCTACAATGAGCAGTTCTTC
cdr3_aa: CASSPPIGSWSYNEQFF
v_call: TRBV28
d_call: .
clone_size: many
j_call: TRBJ2-1

cdr3_nt: TGTGCCAGCGGAGGGACAGGGCTCGACAATGAGCAGTTCTTC
cdr3_aa: CASGGTGLDNEQFF
v_call: TRBV25-1
d_call: TRBD1
clone_size: many
j_call: TRBJ2-1

cdr3_nt: TGTGCCAGCAGTGAAACAGGGATGAACACCGGGGAGCTGTTTTTT
cdr3_aa: CASSETGMNTGELFF
v_call: TRBV2
d_call: .
clone_size: many
j_call: TRBJ2-2

cdr3_nt: TGTGCCAGCAGTTACTCGATCCAGCCTACCTCCTACGAGCAGTACTTC
cdr3_aa: CASSYSIQPTSYEQYF
v_call: TRBV6-2/TRBV6-3
d_call: .
clone_size: .
j_call: TRBJ2-7

cdr3_nt: TGTGCCAGCAGTTTCTCCTGGTCCCCCCGGGACAGGGGACGGGTTGGCACTGAAGCTTTCTTT
cdr3_aa: CASSFSWSPRDRGRVGTEAFF
v_call: TRBV28
d_call: TRBD1
clone_size: many
j_call: TRBJ1-1

cdr3_nt: TGTGCCAGTAGTGCGATACGGGACCGAGGACCCCAGCATTTT
cdr3_aa: CASSAIRDRGPQHF
v_call: TRBV19
d_call: .
clone_size: .
j_call: TRBJ1-5

cdr3_nt: TGTGCCAGCAGCTTATACTCAGGGACTAGGCGAGACACCGGGGAGCTGTTTTTT
cdr3_aa: CASSLYSGTRRDTGELFF
v_call: TRBV12-3/TRBV12-4
d_call: TRBD2
clone_size: .
j_call: TRBJ2-2

cdr3_nt: TGTGCCAGTAGTATGGGGACAGGGATCATGAACACTGAAGCTTTCTTT
cdr3_aa: CASSMGTGIMNTEAFF
v_call: TRBV19
d_call: TRBD1
clone_size: once
j_call: TRBJ1-1

cdr3_nt: TGTGCCAGCACCGTGGCGGGAGTATCCGGGGAGCTGTTTTTT
cdr3_aa: CASTVAGVSGELFF
v_call: TRBV7-2
d_call: TRBD2
clone_size: many
j_call: TRBJ2-2

cdr3_nt: TGCAGTGCCCCAAAAGCGGGAGGCGCATATGAGCAGTTCTTC
cdr3_aa: CSAPKAGGAYEQFF
v_call: TRBV20-1
d_call: TRBD2
clone_size: few
j_call: TRBJ2-1